The 17 T cell receptor beta chains given below trace back to one sample, sequenced in a study of blood T cell repertoires in COVID-19 (dated by TCRdb to 2018 to 2021). The method behind the library was the immunoSEQ multiplex PCR assay. TCRdb took over this immuneACCESS table, retaining in-frame rearrangements with V and J assigned. Such tables are incomplete; in checked studies, under half of the missing clones stem from an unresolved V gene, and the remainder is unexplained. For this sample the table gives some 170,000 clones, of which over 70% were detected only once. The ten biggest clones cover roughly 9% of the sample. The source material was peripheral blood. All receptors come from an elderly woman with active or convalescent COVID-19.

The rearrangement links TRBV29-1 to TRBJ2-2; 11 bases match TRBD2. J was trimmed by 3 bases and V by 4 bases; bases with no gene match: 10. The CDR3 contains 17 residues. In germline, CDR1 is SQVTM, CDR2 ANQGSEA. CDR3 coding DNA: TGCAGCGTTGGTTGGACTAGCGGGCCCCCATACACCGGGGAGCTGTTTTTT. This sequence encodes CSVGWTSGPPYTGELFF.

This chain links TRBV11-3 with TRBJ1-5, with 7 bases identical to TRBD1. J was trimmed by 5 bases and V by 5 bases; bases with no gene match: 3. This CDR3 is 13 amino acids long. Germline V gives CDR1 SGHNT, CDR2 YENEEA. The CDR3 spells CASSRDSYQPQHF. Written as DNA, the CDR3 is TGTGCCAGCAGCCGGGACAGTTATCAGCCCCAGCATTTT.

V is TRBV7-3 and J is TRBJ2-1; D not resolved. Between the trimmed V and J ends, which lost 3 bases and 1 base, there was a span of 4 bases. This CDR3 is built from 13 residues. Looked up from germline, CDR1 is SGHTA and CDR2 is FQGTGA. The CDR3 loop reads CASSFNSYNEQFF. CDR3 DNA: TGTGCCAGCAGCTTCAATTCCTACAATGAGCAGTTCTTC.

This clone was found many times. This chain uses TRBV11-2 with TRBJ1-5; D not certain. V was cut by 4 bases and J by 5 bases, with 6 bases left in between. The CDR3 totals 12 residues. Germline V gene sequence: CDR1 SGHAT, CDR2 FQNNGV. Here the CDR3 DNA reads TGTGCCAGCAGCTCTGAGGATCAGCCCCAGCATTTT. It specifies CASSSEDQPQHF.

V is TRBV11-3 and J is TRBJ2-2, with D perhaps TRBD2 (6 bases). CDR3 length: 16 amino acids. Trimming shortened V by 1 base and J by 3 bases, and 12 bases separated the two germline ends. Per the germline V gene, CDR1 is SGHNT and CDR2 is YENEEA. CDR3 nucleotide sequence: TGTGCCAGCAGCTTAGTCGGAGGGTGGGACACCGGGGAGCTGTTTTTT. Translation gives CASSLVGGWDTGELFF.

DNA for the CDR3: TGTGCCAGCAGGTTCCGTGAGGCCGACAATGAAAAACTGTTTTTT. Translating gives CASRFREADNEKLFF. The chain combines TRBV7-8 with TRBJ1-4; no firm D call. In germline, CDR1 is SGHVS, CDR2 FQNEAQ. CDR3 size: 15 residues. V lost 6 bases, J lost 5 bases, and 16 bases lay in between.

This clone was counted ten times or more. V is TRBV6-6 and J is TRBJ2-7, with 7 positions matching TRBD2. The CDR3 totals 15 residues. CDR1 and CDR2 from the germline V gene are MNHNY and SVGAGI (reference sequence). Trimming at V came to 2 bases and at J to 6 bases, leaving 10 bases not matched to a gene. The CDR3 nucleotides are TGTGCCAGCAGTTACGGTGGGAGGGGATCAATCGAGCAGTACTTC. Protein: CASSYGGRGSIEQYF.

CDR3 in DNA: TGTGCCAGCCTTGAGTGGGAGGAGCAGTACTTC. Translation gives CASLEWEEQYF. The genes are TRBV2 and TRBJ2-7, with D possibly being TRBD2 (5 bases). The V end was cut by 8 bases, the J end by 7 bases, with 12 bases between. There are 11 residues in the CDR3. Looked up from germline, CDR1 is SNHLY and CDR2 is FYNNEI.

The CDR3 nucleotides read TGTGCCAGCAGCTTAGGTACTACCAACTACAATGAGCAGTTCTTC. This gives the protein CASSLGTTNYNEQFF. This chain connects TRBV7-8 to TRBJ2-1; D not resolved. Trimming stripped 1 base from V and 3 bases from J, with 10 bases between. The CDR3 extends over 15 amino acids. The germline V gene encodes CDR1 SGHVS and CDR2 FQNEAQ.

This clone has only a few counts. V usage is TRBV7-2 and J usage is TRBJ1-1; no definite D call. V was pared by 1 base and J by 8 bases, with 11 bases between. Germline-derived CDR1 and CDR2 are SGHTA and FQGNSA. The CDR3 runs to 13 residues. CDR3 nucleotides: TGTGCCAGCAGCTTAGGGGTCCGGGAAGAAGCTTTCTTT. It is translated as CASSLGVREEAFF.

The chain uses TRBV7-2 and TRBJ1-1; D is unclear. Germline CDR1 is SGHTA and CDR2 is FQGNSA. Trimming pared 8 bases from V and 6 bases from J, leaving 22 bases between. This CDR3 contains 15 residues. CDR3 residues: CASSRKVGGLAEAFF. Here the CDR3 DNA reads TGTGCCAGCTCCCGTAAAGTGGGAGGTTTGGCTGAAGCTTTCTTT.

This clone was counted a single time. The chain has TRBV6-6 and TRBJ1-1, with unresolved D. The CDR3 spans 14 residues. V was trimmed by 7 bases and J by 0 bases, leaving 12 bases between them. Germline CDR1 is MNHNY and CDR2 is SVGAGI (reference sequence). The CDR3 loop is CASILDEMNTEAFF. CDR3 nucleotides: TGTGCCAGCATCCTAGACGAGATGAACACTGAAGCTTTCTTT.

This clone was picked up a small number of times. V and J are TRBV6-6 and TRBJ1-1; D is possibly TRBD1 (5 bases). With 7 bases removed from V and 1 base from J, the gap between germline ends came to 10 bases. The CDR3 spans 13 residues. CDR1 and CDR2 (germline): MNHNY, SVGAGI (reference sequence). The CDR3 nucleotides read TGTGCCAGCAATCCTCAGGGGAACACTGAAGCTTTCTTT. It specifies CASNPQGNTEAFF.

V and J are TRBV27 and TRBJ1-1; D ambiguous. This CDR3 contains 13 residues. CDR1 MNHEY and CDR2 SMNVEV come from the germline V gene (reference sequence). The V gene lost 6 bases and the J gene lost 4 bases, with 12 bases spanning the gap. DNA of the CDR3: TGTGCCAGCAGGAGGGCCGGTGGCACTGAAGCTTTCTTT. This encodes CASRRAGGTEAFF.

This sequence joins TRBV19 and TRBJ2-7, with a possible D match to TRBD1 (5 bases). The germline gives CDR1 LNHDA, CDR2 SQIVND (reference sequence). This CDR3 contains 15 residues. V was pared by 4 bases and J by 1 base, with 14 bases between. This CDR3 reads CASSTDPGHSYEQYF. DNA for the CDR3: TGTGCCAGTAGTACAGACCCCGGACATTCCTACGAGCAGTACTTC.

The genes are TRBV19 and TRBJ1-3; D may be TRBD1 (5 bases). The CDR3 sequence is 15 residues long. From germline, CDR1 is LNHDA and CDR2 SQIVND (reference sequence). V gave up 3 bases and J gave up 1 base, with 10 bases separating them. The DNA for the CDR3 is TGTGCCAGTAGTATGGGGCAGGCATCTGGAAACACCATATATTTT. Translated: CASSMGQASGNTIYF.

This clone was detected once. This chain connects TRBV5-1 to TRBJ2-7, with a weak D call TRBD2 (5 bases). CDR1 is SGHRS and CDR2 is YFSETQ in the germline V gene. This CDR3 has 17 residues. The V end was cut by 4 bases, the J end by 0 bases, with 20 bases between. CDR3: CASSPLGVVALSYEQYF. The DNA of the CDR3 is TGCGCCAGCAGCCCGCTCGGGGTGGTGGCCCTCTCCTACGAGCAGTACTTC.